The count of the clone carrying this TCR beta chain is one. What it binds is unknown. The sample is drawn from a study of cytomegalovirus exposure and HLA in healthy donors. Findings and limits, study-wide: Later analysis suggested most CMV-associated TCR beta chains were HLA-restricted.

The CDR3 is 14 residues long. In germline, CDR1 is MNHEY, CDR2 SMNVEV (reference sequence). V was shortened by 1 base and J by 0 bases, with 4 bases between the two germline ends. PCR used 60 Vbeta primers and 13 Jbeta primers. Here immunoSEQ multiplex PCR was the method, and the copy in TCRdb shows in-frame clones only, minus some. This table has 150,000 to 200,000 clones, roughly 68% appearing once. The sequence came from a man aged 30-40 years in good health and CMV-seropositive. The chain uses TRBV27 and TRBJ1-5, with D unclear. The sequencing sample was made of PBMCs. The CDR3 sequence: CASSLFSSNQPQHF. CDR3 in DNA: TGTGCCAGCAGTTTATTTAGTAGCAATCAGCCCCAGCATTTT.